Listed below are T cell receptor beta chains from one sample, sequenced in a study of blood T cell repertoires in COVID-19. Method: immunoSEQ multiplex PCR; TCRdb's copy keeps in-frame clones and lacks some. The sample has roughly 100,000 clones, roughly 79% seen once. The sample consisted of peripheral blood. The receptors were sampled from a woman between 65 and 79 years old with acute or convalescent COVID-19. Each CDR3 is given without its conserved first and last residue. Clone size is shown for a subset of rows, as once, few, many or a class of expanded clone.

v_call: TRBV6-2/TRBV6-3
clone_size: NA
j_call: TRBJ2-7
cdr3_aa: ASSVSGASSYEQY

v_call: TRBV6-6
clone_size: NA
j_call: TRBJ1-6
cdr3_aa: ASSPGQGLSPLH

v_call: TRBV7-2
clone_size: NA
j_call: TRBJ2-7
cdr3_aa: ASSSRLGSSYEQY

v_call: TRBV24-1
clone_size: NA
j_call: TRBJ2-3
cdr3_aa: ATSDLRADKGTDTQY

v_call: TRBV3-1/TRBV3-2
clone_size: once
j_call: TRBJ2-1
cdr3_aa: ASSQDQGQVYNEQF

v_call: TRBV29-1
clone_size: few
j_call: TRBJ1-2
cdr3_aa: SVGLGLEGYGYT

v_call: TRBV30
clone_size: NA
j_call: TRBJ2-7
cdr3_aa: AWTFRRQRSTYEQY

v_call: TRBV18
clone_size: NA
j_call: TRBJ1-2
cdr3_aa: ASSPGTGTGGFYGYT

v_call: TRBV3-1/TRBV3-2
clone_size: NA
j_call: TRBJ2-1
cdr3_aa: ASSARVGGYNEQF

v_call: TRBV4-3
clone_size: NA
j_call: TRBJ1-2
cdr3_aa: ASSQGDSANYGYT

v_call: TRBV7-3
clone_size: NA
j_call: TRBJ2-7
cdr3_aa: ASSLAAGPYEQY

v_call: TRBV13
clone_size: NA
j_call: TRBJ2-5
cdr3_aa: ASSLEGDGKETQY

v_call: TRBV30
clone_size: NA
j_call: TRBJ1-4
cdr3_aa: AWRPGQGAEKLF

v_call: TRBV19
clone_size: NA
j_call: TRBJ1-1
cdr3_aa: ASSIGGQGVSEAF

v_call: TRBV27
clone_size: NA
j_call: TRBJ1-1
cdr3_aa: ASSPRGPGGAF

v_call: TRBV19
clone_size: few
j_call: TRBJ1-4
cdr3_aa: ASSIHGQEKLF

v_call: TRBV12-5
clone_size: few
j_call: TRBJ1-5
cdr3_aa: ASGLGTGTQPQH

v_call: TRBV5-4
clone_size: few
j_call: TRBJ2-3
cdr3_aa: ASSLRGYTDTQY

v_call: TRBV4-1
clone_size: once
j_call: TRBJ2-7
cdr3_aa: ASSQAAQGRFSEQY

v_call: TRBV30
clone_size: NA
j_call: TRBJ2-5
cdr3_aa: AFGLGGETQY

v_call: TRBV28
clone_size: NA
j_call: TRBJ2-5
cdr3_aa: ASTGTSTFQETQY

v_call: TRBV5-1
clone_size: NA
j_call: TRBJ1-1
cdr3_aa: ASSVRTLGDTEAF

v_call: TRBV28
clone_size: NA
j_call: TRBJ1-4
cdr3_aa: ASAGTGRFNEKLF

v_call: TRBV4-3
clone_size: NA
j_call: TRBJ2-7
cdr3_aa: ASSQEHFGGTPYEQY